This T cell receptor beta chain was captured in a study of T cell repertoires in cytomegalovirus infection. The wider study: Public TCR beta signatures indicated both CMV infection and matching HLA type.

Whole-study results and caveats: Cumulated frequencies of public TCR beta families served to identify carriers of CMV plus the relevant HLA. Dominating the ex vivo response were HLA-C-restricted CMV-specific TCR beta clonotypes.

From the reads, TCRdb called clonotypes with MiXCR, one entry per CDR3 protein. The table shows around 740,000 distinct CDR3 sequences, with 35% occurring only once. About this clonotype itself: Its cognate antigen is unknown.

CDR3 length: 15 amino acids. Germline V CDR1 and CDR2: SGHTA, FQGNSA. Trimming removed 3 bases from V and 3 bases from J; junction bases left unmatched: 7. The chain joins TRBV7-2 to TRBJ2-7, with 8 nucleotides matching TRBD1. This clonotype was obtained from a human donor in good health (CMV status not recorded). Some clones in this sample may be carry-over from other donors' samples. Input material: PBMCs. Here the CDR3 reads CASSFGAGGLYEQYF. In nucleotides, the CDR3 is TGTGCCAGCAGCTTTGGGGCAGGGGGCCTCTACGAGCAGTACTTC.